This TCR beta chain emerged from a study of shared clonotypes between healthy human individuals. Study in general: Each donor's CD8 memory used one plate, CD8 naive two, each CD4 subset three.

This clone came up many times. Original analysis: ImmunoSEQ junction-only sequences lacked quality scores, so their filtering differed. The assay was immunoSEQ multiplex PCR, and TCRdb's table has in-frame clones only and misses some. The DNA was the basis for D and trimming; V, J and clone size are from that table. The sample holds hundreds of thousands of clones; approximately 74% are singletons and the top ten take 1.7%. The ends lost 0 bases at V and 3 bases at J; junction bases unmatched: 1. Germline loops: CDR1 WNHNN, CDR2 SYGVQD (reference sequence). The CDR3 is 15 residues long. The source is a woman in her twenties or thirties in good health. V and J are TRBV10-1 and TRBJ2-7, with TRBD2 identical over 11 bases. Sequencing was done on a sample of memory CD4+ T cells sorted from blood. Subset: CD45RA-negative fraction. DNA of the CDR3: TGCGCCAGCAGTGAGTCAGGGACTAGCGGCTACGAGCAGTACTTC. Protein product: CASSESGTSGYEQYF.